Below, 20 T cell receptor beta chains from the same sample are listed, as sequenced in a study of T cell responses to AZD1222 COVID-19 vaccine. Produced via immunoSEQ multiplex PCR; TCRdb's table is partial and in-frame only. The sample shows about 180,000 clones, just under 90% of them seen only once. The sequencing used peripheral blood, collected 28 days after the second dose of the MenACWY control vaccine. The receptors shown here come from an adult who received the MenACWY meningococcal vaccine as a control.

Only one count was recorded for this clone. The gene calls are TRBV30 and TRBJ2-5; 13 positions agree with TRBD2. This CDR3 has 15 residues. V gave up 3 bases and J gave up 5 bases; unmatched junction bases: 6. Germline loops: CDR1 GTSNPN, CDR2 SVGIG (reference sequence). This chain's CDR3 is CAWRGGTSGTETQYF. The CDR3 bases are TGTGCCTGGAGAGGGGGGACTAGCGGGACCGAGACCCAGTACTTC.

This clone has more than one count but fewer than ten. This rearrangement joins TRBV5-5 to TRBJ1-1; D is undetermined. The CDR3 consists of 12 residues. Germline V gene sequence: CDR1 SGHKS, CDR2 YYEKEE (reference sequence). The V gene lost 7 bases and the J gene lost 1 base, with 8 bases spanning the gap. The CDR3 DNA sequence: TGTGCCAGCGGTAAGGAGAACACTGAAGCTTTCTTT. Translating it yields CASGKENTEAFF.

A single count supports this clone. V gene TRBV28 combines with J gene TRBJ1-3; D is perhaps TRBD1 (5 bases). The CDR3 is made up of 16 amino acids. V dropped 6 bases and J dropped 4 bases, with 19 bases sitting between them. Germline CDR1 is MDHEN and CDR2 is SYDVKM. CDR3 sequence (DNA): TGTGCCAGCAGCCCTCCTTGGGGGGGGTTGGGAAACACCATATATTTT. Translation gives CASSPPWGGLGNTIYF.

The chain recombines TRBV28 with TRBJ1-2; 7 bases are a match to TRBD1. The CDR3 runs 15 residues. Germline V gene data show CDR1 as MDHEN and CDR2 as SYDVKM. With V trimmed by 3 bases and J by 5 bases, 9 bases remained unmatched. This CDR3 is CASSLTPGTVYGYTF. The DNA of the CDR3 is TGTGCCAGCAGTTTGACACCCGGGACAGTTTATGGCTACACCTTC.

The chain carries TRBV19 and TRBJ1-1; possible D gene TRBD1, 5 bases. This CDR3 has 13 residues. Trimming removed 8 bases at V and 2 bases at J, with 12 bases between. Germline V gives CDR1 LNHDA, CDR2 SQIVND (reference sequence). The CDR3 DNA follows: TGTGCCAGTGGCGGGGCCTTCAACACTGAAGCTTTCTTT. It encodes CASGGAFNTEAFF.

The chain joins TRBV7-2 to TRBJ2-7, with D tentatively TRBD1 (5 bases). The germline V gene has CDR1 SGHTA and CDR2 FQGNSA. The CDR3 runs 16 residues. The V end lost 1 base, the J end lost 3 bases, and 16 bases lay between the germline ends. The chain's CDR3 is CASSLGAGLTIYEQYF. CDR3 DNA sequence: TGTGCCAGCAGCTTAGGAGCAGGGCTGACGATCTACGAGCAGTACTTC.

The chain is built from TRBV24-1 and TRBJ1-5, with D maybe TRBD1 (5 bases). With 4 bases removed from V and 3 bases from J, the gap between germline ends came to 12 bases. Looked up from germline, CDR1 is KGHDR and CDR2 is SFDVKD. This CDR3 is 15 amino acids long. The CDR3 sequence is CATSETSGVNQPQHF. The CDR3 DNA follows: TGTGCCACCAGTGAGACTTCGGGGGTCAATCAGCCCCAGCATTTT.

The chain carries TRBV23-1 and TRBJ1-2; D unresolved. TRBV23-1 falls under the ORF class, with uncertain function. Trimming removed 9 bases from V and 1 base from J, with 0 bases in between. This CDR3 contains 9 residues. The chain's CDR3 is CASNYGYTF. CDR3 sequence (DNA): TGCGCCAGTAACTATGGCTACACCTTC.

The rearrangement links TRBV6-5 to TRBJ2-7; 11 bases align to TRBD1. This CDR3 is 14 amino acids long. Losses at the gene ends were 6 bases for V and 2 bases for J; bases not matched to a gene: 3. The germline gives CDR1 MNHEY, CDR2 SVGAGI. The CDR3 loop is CASRGTGGTYEQYF. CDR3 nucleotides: TGTGCCAGCAGGGGGACAGGGGGGACCTACGAGCAGTACTTC.

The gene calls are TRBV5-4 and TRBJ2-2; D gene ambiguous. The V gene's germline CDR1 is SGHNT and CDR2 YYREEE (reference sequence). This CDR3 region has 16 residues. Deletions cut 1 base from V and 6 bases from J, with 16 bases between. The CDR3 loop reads CASSLYPTSRPGELFF. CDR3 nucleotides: TGTGCCAGCAGCTTGTACCCGACGTCTCGTCCCGGGGAGCTGTTTTTT.

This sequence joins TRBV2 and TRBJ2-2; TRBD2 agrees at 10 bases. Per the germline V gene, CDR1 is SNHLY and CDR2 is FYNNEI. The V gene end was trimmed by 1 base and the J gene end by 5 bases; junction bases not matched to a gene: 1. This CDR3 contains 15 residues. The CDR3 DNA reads TGTGCCAGCAGTGAAGGAGCGGGAGGGACCGGGGAGCTGTTTTTT. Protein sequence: CASSEGAGGTGELFF. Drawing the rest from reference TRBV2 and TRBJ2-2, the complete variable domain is EPEVTQTPSHQVTQMGQEVILRCVPISNHLYFYWYRQILGQKVEFLVSFYNNEISEKSEIFDDQFSVERPDGSNFTLKIRSTKLEDSAMYFCASSEGAGGTGELFFGEGSRLTVL.

In nucleotides, the CDR3 is TGTGCCTTTAGCTTGGACGCAAGGAGGCCTTACGAGCAGTACTTC. Translation gives CAFSLDARRPYEQYF. V and J are TRBV30 and TRBJ2-7; weak D call: TRBD2 (5 bases). Germline CDR1 and CDR2: GTSNPN and SVGIG (reference sequence). V lost 7 bases, J lost 4 bases, and 23 bases lay in between. The CDR3 is 15 residues long.

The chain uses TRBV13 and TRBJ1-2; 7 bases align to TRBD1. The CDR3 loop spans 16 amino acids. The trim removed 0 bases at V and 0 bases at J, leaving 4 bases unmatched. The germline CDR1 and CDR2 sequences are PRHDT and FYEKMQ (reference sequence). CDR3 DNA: TGTGCCAGCAGCTTAGGGACAGGGTACCCTAACTATGGCTACACCTTC. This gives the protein CASSLGTGYPNYGYTF.

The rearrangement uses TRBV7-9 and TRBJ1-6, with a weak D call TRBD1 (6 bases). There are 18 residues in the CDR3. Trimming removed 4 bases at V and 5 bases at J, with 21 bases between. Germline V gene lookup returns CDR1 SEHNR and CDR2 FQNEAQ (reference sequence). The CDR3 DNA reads TGTGCCAGCAGCTCTCCTACCCGGGGGGCACTTAATAATTCACCCCTCCACTTT. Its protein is CASSSPTRGALNNSPLHF.

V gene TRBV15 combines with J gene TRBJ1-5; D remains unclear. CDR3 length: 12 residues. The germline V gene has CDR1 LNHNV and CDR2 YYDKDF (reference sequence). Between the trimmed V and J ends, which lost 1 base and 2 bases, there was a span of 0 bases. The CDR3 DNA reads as TGTGCCACCAGCAGAGGCAATCAGCCCCAGCATTTT. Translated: CATSRGNQPQHF.

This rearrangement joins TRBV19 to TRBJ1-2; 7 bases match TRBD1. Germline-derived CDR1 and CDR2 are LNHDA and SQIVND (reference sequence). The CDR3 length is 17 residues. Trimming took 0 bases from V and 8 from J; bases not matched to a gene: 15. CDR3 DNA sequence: TGTGCCAGTAGTATAGATCCGGGACCTTTTACAGGGGACGGCTACACCTTC. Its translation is CASSIDPGPFTGDGYTF.

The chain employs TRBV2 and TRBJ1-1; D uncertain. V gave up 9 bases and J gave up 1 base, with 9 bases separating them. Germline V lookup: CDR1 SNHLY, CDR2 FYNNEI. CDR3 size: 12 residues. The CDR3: CASTFGNTEAFF. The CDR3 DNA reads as TGTGCCAGTACATTCGGGAACACTGAAGCTTTCTTT.

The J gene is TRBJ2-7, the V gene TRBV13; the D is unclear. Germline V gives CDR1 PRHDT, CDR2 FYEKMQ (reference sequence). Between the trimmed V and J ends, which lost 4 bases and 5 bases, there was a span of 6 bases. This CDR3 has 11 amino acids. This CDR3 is CASSSQHEQYF. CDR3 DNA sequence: TGTGCCAGCAGCTCCCAACACGAGCAGTACTTC.

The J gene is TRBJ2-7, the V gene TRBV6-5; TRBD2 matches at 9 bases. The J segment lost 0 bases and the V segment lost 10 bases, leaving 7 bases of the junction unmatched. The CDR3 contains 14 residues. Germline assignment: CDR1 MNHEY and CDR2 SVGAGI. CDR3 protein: CATLAGPSSYEQYF. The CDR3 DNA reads TGTGCCACCCTAGCGGGACCGAGCTCCTACGAGCAGTACTTC.

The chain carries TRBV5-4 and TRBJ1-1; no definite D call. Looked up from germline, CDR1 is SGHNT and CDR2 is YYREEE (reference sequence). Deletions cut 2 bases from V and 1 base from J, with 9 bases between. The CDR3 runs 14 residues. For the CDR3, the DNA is TGTGCCAGCAGCTTAGAGAACCGGAACACTGAAGCTTTCTTT. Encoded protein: CASSLENRNTEAFF.